This passage covers 30 T cell receptor beta chains from one sample sequenced in a study of liver allograft versus peripheral blood T cells. Study-wide background: Comparative analysis was performed on T cell receptor repertoires from transplanted livers and from recipients' peripheral blood.

One entry per CDR3 protein, called by TCRdb with MiXCR from the reads. The sample records about 12,000 distinct CDR3 sequences, over 25% being singletons. The receptor source for this set is a human patient who had a liver transplant. Some T cells may trace back to the graft donor.

This clonotype ranks as medium-sized. This chain uses TRBV24-1 with TRBJ2-1; 13 nucleotides match TRBD2. This CDR3 is built from 14 residues. The germline V gene has CDR1 KGHDR and CDR2 SFDVKD. Trimming at V came to 10 bases and at J to 7 bases, leaving 6 bases not matched to a gene. CDR3: CATEGLAGENEQFF. CDR3 coding DNA: TGTGCCACGGAAGGACTAGCGGGAGAGAATGAGCAGTTCTTC.

V is TRBV5-6 and J is TRBJ1-5; 7 bases line up with TRBD1. This CDR3 has 17 residues. The germline V gene has CDR1 SGHDT and CDR2 YYEEEE. V shed 4 bases, J shed 0 bases, and the junction held 10 bases outside the gene matches. The CDR3 bases are TGTGCCAGCAGCCAAGGGACAGAGCATTATAGCAATCAGCCCCAGCATTTT. This codes for CASSQGTEHYSNQPQHF.

The rearrangement links TRBV28 to TRBJ1-6, with 10 nucleotides matching TRBD1. V was clipped by 6 bases and J by 7 bases; unmatched bases: 6. This CDR3 is 15 amino acids long. CDR1 and CDR2 from the germline V gene are MDHEN and SYDVKM. The CDR3 nucleotides read TGTGCCAGCAGGGTCGGGACAGGGGACAATTCACCCCTCCACTTT. It codes for CASRVGTGDNSPLHF.

This clonotype has ten or more counts. The V call is TRBV10-3, the J call TRBJ1-1, with 7 bases identical to TRBD1. The V segment lost 9 bases and the J segment 1 base; nucleotides outside the gene matches: 5. Germline CDR1 and CDR2: ENHRY and SYGVKD. The CDR3 has 13 residues. CDR3 protein: CAISGTENTEAFF. DNA for the CDR3: TGTGCCATTTCCGGGACAGAGAACACTGAAGCTTTCTTT.

This clonotype occurred many times. The gene calls are TRBV18 and TRBJ1-5; 9 bases map to TRBD1. In germline, CDR1 is KGHSH, CDR2 LQKENI. After removal of 1 base from V and 0 bases from J, the junction contained 7 bases not matched to a gene. There are 18 residues in the CDR3. CDR3 in DNA: TGTGCCAGCTCACCACGCGGGACAGGGATCAATAGCAATCAGCCCCAGCATTTT. This codes for CASSPRGTGINSNQPQHF.

The chain recombines TRBV19 with TRBJ1-2; 8 nucleotides match TRBD1. V dropped 4 bases and J dropped 0; count of bases not matched to a gene: 13. From germline, CDR1 is LNHDA and CDR2 SQIVND (reference sequence). This CDR3 spans 18 amino acids. The CDR3 coding sequence is TGTGCCAGTAGTACCTGGACAGGGCTTGCGTTAGCTAACTATGGCTACACCTTC. Encoded protein: CASSTWTGLALANYGYTF.

This clonotype was seen at least ten times. This chain connects TRBV10-3 to TRBJ1-1, with 9 nucleotides matching TRBD1. J was trimmed by 4 bases and V by 7 bases; bases with no gene match: 7. The germline CDR1 and CDR2 sequences are ENHRY and SYGVKD. CDR3 length: 14 residues. The CDR3 here is CAITQDRGITEAFF. The CDR3 coding sequence is TGTGCCATCACCCAGGACAGGGGTATCACTGAAGCTTTCTTT.

This clonotype came up a few times. The chain recombines TRBV20-1 with TRBJ2-1; D unclear. V lost 0 bases, J lost 7 bases, and 13 bases lay in between. From germline, CDR1 is DFQATT and CDR2 SNEGSKA (reference sequence). This CDR3 contains 14 residues. As DNA, the CDR3 is TGCAGTGCTAGAGATCCGACGGTCTGGAATGAGCAGTTCTTC. It encodes CSARDPTVWNEQFF.

This chain uses TRBV20-1 with TRBJ2-3; weak D call: TRBD2 (6 bases). The germline gives CDR1 DFQATT, CDR2 SNEGSKA (reference sequence). Trimming removed 6 bases at V and 2 bases at J, with 12 bases between. The CDR3 spans 13 residues. The CDR3 loop is CSAPGTSTDTQYF. DNA of the CDR3: TGCAGTGCCCCTGGGACTTCCACAGATACGCAGTATTTT.

The chain is built from TRBV18 and TRBJ2-2; the D gene is possibly TRBD2 (5 bases). V lost 3 bases and J lost 3, with 14 bases in between. Germline assignment: CDR1 KGHSH and CDR2 LQKENI. This CDR3 has 16 residues. The CDR3 coding sequence is TGTGCCAGCTCACCCCAACCCAGAGGGTACACCGGGGAGCTGTTTTTT. Residues: CASSPQPRGYTGELFF.

There are a few counts of this clonotype. The rearrangement uses TRBV6-1 and TRBJ2-1; D assignment may be TRBD1 or TRBD2 (5 bases each). V dropped 0 bases and J dropped 5 bases, with 11 bases sitting between them. The length of the CDR3 is 15 residues. Germline V lookup: CDR1 MNHNS, CDR2 SASEGT. DNA for the CDR3: TGTGCCAGCAGTGAAGCCGGGACCTTTCACAATGAGCAGTTCTTC. Its protein is CASSEAGTFHNEQFF.

This clonotype has more than one count but fewer than ten. The rearrangement links TRBV24-1 to TRBJ2-1; 7 nucleotides align to TRBD1. From germline, CDR1 is KGHDR and CDR2 SFDVKD. J was trimmed by 7 bases and V by 2 bases; bases with no gene match: 10. CDR3 size: 16 residues. The CDR3 DNA follows: TGTGCCACCAGTGATTCAAGACAGGGAATTGCAAATGAGCAGTTCTTC. This translates into CATSDSRQGIANEQFF.

The chain combines TRBV5-4 with TRBJ2-1; tentatively, D is TRBD1 (5 bases). The CDR3 extends over 14 amino acids. V was shortened by 4 bases and J by 6 bases, with 14 bases between the two germline ends. Germline loops: CDR1 SGHNT, CDR2 YYREEE (reference sequence). The CDR3 here is CASSQDNAGNEQFF. CDR3 nucleotides: TGTGCCAGCAGCCAGGACAATGCCGGCAATGAGCAGTTCTTC.

This clonotype is medium-sized by share. The DNA is left out, because the CDR3 cannot be placed on it with certainty; the CDR3 is given as TCRdb lists it. This chain connects TRBV7-5 to TRBJ1-1; the D call TRBD1 from the table was never checked on the DNA. TRBV7-5 is recorded as a pseudogene. Both ends counted, the CDR3 spans 17 residues. CDR3 amino acids: CISVSEAIRAGNTEAFF.

Sample share makes this clonotype medium-sized. The chain couples TRBV27 to TRBJ1-5; D perhaps matches TRBD1 (5 bases). Germline V gene lookup returns CDR1 MNHEY and CDR2 SMNVEV (reference sequence). V was pared by 2 bases and J by 5 bases, with 7 bases between. The CDR3 length is 13 residues. CDR3 coding DNA: TGTGCCAGCAGTTTAATAGGGGATCAGCCCCAGCATTTT. Its translation is CASSLIGDQPQHF.

By its share, this clonotype is medium-sized. This chain connects TRBV6-1 to TRBJ2-3, with TRBD2 as a possible D gene (6 bases). The CDR3 has 14 residues. The ends were cut back, 3 bases at V and 4 bases at J, with 11 bases in the middle. The germline V gene encodes CDR1 MNHNS and CDR2 SASEGT. The CDR3 DNA follows: TGTGCCAGCAGTGAGGGCGGGGTCGCAGATACGCAGTATTTT. It yields the protein CASSEGGVADTQYF.

The gene calls are TRBV12-3 or TRBV12-4 and TRBJ1-5; no firm D call. CDR3 length: 12 residues. V shed 3 bases and J shed 5 bases, with 5 bases lying between them. CDR3 DNA sequence: TGTGCCAGCAGTTTCGTGGATCAGCCCCAGCATTTT. Translation gives CASSFVDQPQHF.

This clonotype was observed many times. The J gene is TRBJ2-7, the V gene TRBV6-5; 11 positions agree with TRBD2. The V segment lost 8 bases and the J segment 10 bases; nucleotides outside the gene matches: 13. CDR3 length: 14 residues. Germline V lookup: CDR1 MNHEY, CDR2 SVGAGI. CDR3 DNA sequence: TGTGCCAGCTCCGGGACTAGCGGCACCTTGGGACAGTACTTC. Translated, it gives CASSGTSGTLGQYF.

This clonotype has ten or more counts. This chain uses TRBV14 with TRBJ1-2, with 7 bases identical to TRBD1. The CDR3 loop spans 13 amino acids. The V and J ends lost 4 bases and 7 bases, in that order; junction bases with no gene match: 6. Germline V CDR1 and CDR2: SGHDN, FVKESK. The CDR3 nucleotides are TGTGCCAGCAGCCCGAGCAGGGGGTCTGGCTACACCTTC. Translating gives CASSPSRGSGYTF. Full variable domain (missing parts from reference TRBV14 and TRBJ1-2): EAGVTQFPSHSVIEKGQTVTLRCDPISGHDNLYWYRRVMGKEIKFLLHFVKESKQDESGMPNNRFLAERTGGTYSTLKVQPAELEDSGVYFCASSPSRGSGYTFGSGTRLTVV.

This chain joins TRBV5-6 and TRBJ1-1; D might be TRBD1 (5 bases). Between the trimmed V and J ends, which lost 0 bases and 5 bases, there was a span of 14 bases. CDR3 length: 15 residues. Germline V gene data show CDR1 as SGHDT and CDR2 as YYEEEE. This CDR3 reads CASSLDGRARTEAFF. CDR3 bases: TGTGCCAGCAGCTTGGACGGCAGGGCTAGGACTGAAGCTTTCTTT.

This chain links TRBV28 with TRBJ2-1; tentatively, D is TRBD1 or TRBD2 (5 bases each). There are 14 residues in the CDR3. Germline CDR1 and CDR2: MDHEN and SYDVKM. The V end lost 4 bases, the J end lost 10 bases, and 17 bases lay between the germline ends. The CDR3: CASSSGTPRREQFF. The CDR3 DNA reads TGTGCCAGCAGTTCCGGGACGCCCCGTCGGGAGCAGTTCTTC.

Relative to its sample, this clonotype is medium-sized (0.01 to 0.1%). The chain combines TRBV6-5 with TRBJ1-1; 11 nucleotides line up with TRBD1. V lost 6 bases to trimming and J lost 3 bases; unmatched junction nucleotides: 6. The CDR3 consists of 15 residues. Germline CDR1 MNHEY, CDR2 SVGAGI. CDR3 residues: CASRGQGAGDTEAFF. The CDR3 region has the DNA TGTGCCAGCAGAGGACAGGGGGCCGGGGACACTGAAGCTTTCTTT.

This clonotype occurred a few times. The chain has TRBV19 and TRBJ2-3; possibly TRBD1 for D (5 bases). The length of the CDR3 is 14 residues. V was cut by 3 bases and J by 5 bases, with 12 bases left in between. Germline lookup yields CDR1 LNHDA and CDR2 SQIVND (reference sequence). CDR3 loop: CASSMGRPLDTQYF. The CDR3 DNA is TGTGCCAGTAGTATGGGGCGGCCCTTAGATACGCAGTATTTT.

This clonotype was observed many times. The V call is TRBV7-9, the J call TRBJ2-7, with D possibly being TRBD2 (5 bases). V lost 1 base and J lost 0, with 10 bases in between. Germline CDR1 reads SEHNR; CDR2 reads FQNEAQ (reference sequence). There are 15 residues in the CDR3. CDR3 protein: CASSLDGGPSYEQYF. The DNA of the CDR3 is TGTGCCAGCAGCTTAGATGGAGGACCCTCCTACGAGCAGTACTTC.

This rearrangement joins TRBV30 to TRBJ1-2, with 8 bases lining up with TRBD1. The germline CDR1 and CDR2 sequences are GTSNPN and SVGIG (reference sequence). CDR3 length equals 14 residues. The junction had 5 bases not matched to a gene; V was cut back by 2 bases and J by 3 bases. CDR3 coding DNA: TGTGCCTGGAGTTCGGCAGGGGGCTACTATGGCTACACCTTC. This translates into CAWSSAGGYYGYTF.

This clonotype was recorded at least ten times. The chain is built from TRBV18 and TRBJ2-3; D unclear. Germline V CDR1 and CDR2: KGHSH, LQKENI. The CDR3 extends over 12 amino acids. V lost 3 bases and J lost 8, with 9 bases in between. CDR3 residues: CASSPPLGTQYF. CDR3 in DNA: TGTGCCAGCTCACCCCCCTTAGGTACGCAGTATTTT.

By frequency in the sample, this clonotype is medium-sized. The chain is built from TRBV27 and TRBJ1-1; 7 bases align to TRBD1. The V gene end was trimmed by 6 bases and the J gene end by 7 bases; junction bases not matched to a gene: 14. Germline lookup yields CDR1 MNHEY and CDR2 SMNVEV (reference sequence). The CDR3 runs 15 residues. CDR3 DNA: TGTGCCAGCAGCCCCGCGGGCCATCGGGACAGTGAAGCTTTCTTT. Its translation is CASSPAGHRDSEAFF.

The chain combines TRBV5-4 with TRBJ2-5, with 9 bases lining up with TRBD2. Looked up from germline, CDR1 is SGHNT and CDR2 is YYREEE (reference sequence). The CDR3 consists of 16 residues. V trimming: 6 bases; J trimming: 3 bases; junction bases outside the gene matches: 12. For the CDR3, the DNA is TGTGCCAGCAACTCCAAACGACTAGCGGAGGAAGAGACCCAGTACTTC. Translating it yields CASNSKRLAEEETQYF. The full variable domain, rest sourced from reference TRBV5-4 and TRBJ2-5, is ETGVTQSPTHLIKTRGQQVTLRCSSQSGHNTVSWYQQALGQGPQFIFQYYREEENGRGNFPPRFSGLQFPNYSSELNVNALELDDSALYLCASNSKRLAEEETQYFGPGTRLLVL.

The gene calls are TRBV11-2 and TRBJ2-5; D gene unclear. Germline V gene lookup returns CDR1 SGHAT and CDR2 FQNNGV. There are 13 residues in the CDR3. V was clipped by 6 bases and J by 2 bases, with 10 bases between them. The CDR3 is CASSSTEQETQYF. In DNA form, the CDR3 reads TGTGCCAGCAGTTCCACAGAGCAAGAGACCCAGTACTTC.

This clonotype ranks as medium-sized. V and J are TRBV19 and TRBJ2-2; D assignment may be TRBD1 or TRBD2 (5 bases each). Per the germline V gene, CDR1 is LNHDA and CDR2 is SQIVND (reference sequence). The length of the CDR3 is 14 residues. V was trimmed by 6 bases and J by 8 bases, leaving 16 bases between them. The CDR3 bases are TGTGCCAGTAGCCCGGGGCATAGGATGGGGGAGCTGTTTTTT. Translation: CASSPGHRMGELFF. Using reference TRBV19 and TRBJ2-2 for the parts outside the CDR3, the full variable domain is DGGITQSPKYLFRKEGQNVTLSCEQNLNHDAMYWYRQDPGQGLRLIYYSQIVNDFQKGDIAEGYSVSREKKESFPLTVTSAQKNPTAFYLCASSPGHRMGELFFGEGSRLTVL.